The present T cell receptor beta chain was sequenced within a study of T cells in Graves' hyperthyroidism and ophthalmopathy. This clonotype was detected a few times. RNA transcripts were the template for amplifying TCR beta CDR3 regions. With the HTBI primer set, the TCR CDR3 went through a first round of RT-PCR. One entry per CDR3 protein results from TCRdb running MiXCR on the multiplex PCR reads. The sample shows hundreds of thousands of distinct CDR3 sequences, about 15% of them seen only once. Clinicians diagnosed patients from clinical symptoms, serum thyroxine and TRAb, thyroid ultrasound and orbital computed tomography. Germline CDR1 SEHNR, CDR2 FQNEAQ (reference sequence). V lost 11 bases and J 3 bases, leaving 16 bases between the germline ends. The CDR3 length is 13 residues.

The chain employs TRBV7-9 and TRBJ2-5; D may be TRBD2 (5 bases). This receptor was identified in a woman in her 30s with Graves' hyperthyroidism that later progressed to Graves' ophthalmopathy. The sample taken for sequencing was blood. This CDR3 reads CAGHEDGEETQYF. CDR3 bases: TGTGCCGGTCACGAAGACGGGGAAGAGACCCAGTACTTC.